A selection of T cell receptor beta chains follows, all from one sample in a study of human T cells and chemical hapten exposure. TCRdb independently ran MiXCR on the RACE reads; one entry per CDR3 protein. The table shows a few hundred thousand distinct CDR3 sequences, with approximately 8.6% occurring only once. The material sequenced was whole blood, taken in connection with sensitization to the hapten diphenylcyclopropenone (DPC). The receptors stem from a woman aged 40 to 55 with alopecia areata. Some clones in this sample may be carry-over from other donors' samples. Both conserved end residues are part of each CDR3. Each record gives: J gene, D gene, V gene, clone size, CDR3 DNA, CDR3 protein. D genes are given only for firm matches. The size entry is marked missing in some rows and otherwise reads once, few, many or a size class.

j_call: TRBJ2-5
d_call: .
v_call: TRBV5-6
clone_size: few
cdr3_nt: TGTGCCAGCAGCTTGGAGGGATTAGAGACCCAGTACTTC
cdr3_aa: CASSLEGLETQYF

j_call: TRBJ1-6
d_call: .
v_call: TRBV12-3/TRBV12-4
clone_size: few
cdr3_nt: TGTGCCAGCAGTCTAGGGGGGACCGAAAGTAATTCACCCCTCCACTTT
cdr3_aa: CASSLGGTESNSPLHF

j_call: TRBJ1-2
d_call: TRBD1
v_call: TRBV11-2
clone_size: .
cdr3_nt: TGTGCCAGCAGCTTCTTGGGACAGTTCTATGGCTACACCTTC
cdr3_aa: CASSFLGQFYGYTF

j_call: TRBJ1-1
d_call: .
v_call: TRBV6-5
clone_size: .
cdr3_nt: TGTGCCAGCAGTTCACCTAGGGAAACTGAAGCTTTCTTT
cdr3_aa: CASSSPRETEAFF

j_call: TRBJ2-2
d_call: TRBD2
v_call: TRBV11-1
clone_size: few
cdr3_nt: TGTGCCAGCAGCCCGGGACTATCCACGGGGGAGCTGTTTTTT
cdr3_aa: CASSPGLSTGELFF

j_call: TRBJ1-1
d_call: TRBD1
v_call: TRBV5-4
clone_size: .
cdr3_nt: TGTGCCAGCAGCTGGACAGGGGATACTGAAGCTTTCTTT
cdr3_aa: CASSWTGDTEAFF

j_call: TRBJ2-7
d_call: .
v_call: TRBV7-9
clone_size: few
cdr3_nt: TGTGCCAGCAGTTCTTCAATGGGTGAGCAGTACTTC
cdr3_aa: CASSSSMGEQYF

j_call: TRBJ2-1
d_call: .
v_call: TRBV27
clone_size: few
cdr3_nt: TGTGCCAGCAGTCCTCAGGGTGTCTCCTACAATGAGCAGTTCTTC
cdr3_aa: CASSPQGVSYNEQFF

j_call: TRBJ1-5
d_call: TRBD1
v_call: TRBV15
clone_size: .
cdr3_nt: TGTGCCACCAGCAGGGGACAGGGGGCTCAGCCCCAGCATTTT
cdr3_aa: CATSRGQGAQPQHF

j_call: TRBJ2-3
d_call: .
v_call: TRBV12-3/TRBV12-4
clone_size: few
cdr3_nt: TGTGCCAGCAGTACTAGCGCCAGGGGGAGCACAGATACGCAGTATTTT
cdr3_aa: CASSTSARGSTDTQYF

j_call: TRBJ2-7
d_call: .
v_call: TRBV2
clone_size: few
cdr3_nt: TGTGCCAGCAGTACCATAGACCGGGACTACGAGCAGTACTTC
cdr3_aa: CASSTIDRDYEQYF

j_call: TRBJ2-1
d_call: .
v_call: TRBV12-3/TRBV12-4
clone_size: few
cdr3_nt: TGTGCCAGCAGTTTCGGCCAGCGGAACAATGAGCAGTTCTTC
cdr3_aa: CASSFGQRNNEQFF

j_call: TRBJ2-5
d_call: .
v_call: TRBV18
clone_size: many
cdr3_nt: TGTGCCAGCCTTCCCTCCGGACACACTGACCAAGAGACCCAGTACTTC
cdr3_aa: CASLPSGHTDQETQYF

j_call: TRBJ2-7
d_call: TRBD1
v_call: TRBV4-1
clone_size: .
cdr3_nt: TGCGCCAGCAGCCAAGCTCAAGGGGGCCTCTCCTACGAGCAGTACTTC
cdr3_aa: CASSQAQGGLSYEQYF

j_call: TRBJ2-3
d_call: .
v_call: TRBV19
clone_size: .
cdr3_nt: TGTGCCAGTACCATCAGGATCGGTTGGCAGGGGCAGAAGCCAGATACGCAGTATTTT
cdr3_aa: CASTIRIGWQGQKPDTQYF

j_call: TRBJ2-4
d_call: .
v_call: TRBV2
clone_size: many
cdr3_nt: TGTGCCAGCAGCCTGGCCCTAGCCAAAAACATTCAGTACTTC
cdr3_aa: CASSLALAKNIQYF

j_call: TRBJ2-1
d_call: TRBD1
v_call: TRBV12-3/TRBV12-4
clone_size: few
cdr3_nt: TGTGCCAGCAGTCCAAAGGGGGCGGTGGGTAATGAGCAGTTCTTC
cdr3_aa: CASSPKGAVGNEQFF

j_call: TRBJ1-2
d_call: .
v_call: TRBV6-5
clone_size: few
cdr3_nt: TGTGCCAGCAGTTACTCCCAGGGTAACTATGGCTACACCTTC
cdr3_aa: CASSYSQGNYGYTF

j_call: TRBJ2-3
d_call: .
v_call: TRBV7-2
clone_size: .
cdr3_nt: TGTGCCAGCAGCTTAGAGGTAGCGTCCGATACGCAGTATTTT
cdr3_aa: CASSLEVASDTQYF

j_call: TRBJ2-5
d_call: .
v_call: TRBV7-3
clone_size: .
cdr3_nt: TGTGCCAGCAGCACTACCGCGGGAGAGACCCAGTACTTC
cdr3_aa: CASSTTAGETQYF

j_call: TRBJ2-5
d_call: .
v_call: TRBV28
clone_size: few
cdr3_nt: TGTGCCAGCAGTTCCCTTAGTGGGGGAGGCGAGACCCAGTACTTC
cdr3_aa: CASSSLSGGGETQYF

j_call: TRBJ1-1
d_call: TRBD1
v_call: TRBV7-2
clone_size: many
cdr3_nt: TGTGCCAGCAGCCTGGGGACAGGTCGGGGGAACACTGAAGCTTTCTTT
cdr3_aa: CASSLGTGRGNTEAFF

j_call: TRBJ2-7
d_call: .
v_call: TRBV2
clone_size: few
cdr3_nt: TGTGCCAGCAGTGAAGGCGCGGGTTCGTACGAGCAGTACTTC
cdr3_aa: CASSEGAGSYEQYF

j_call: TRBJ1-3
d_call: .
v_call: TRBV5-1
clone_size: .
cdr3_nt: TGCGCCAGCAGCCCCCTTGGAAACACCATATATTTT
cdr3_aa: CASSPLGNTIYF

j_call: TRBJ2-4
d_call: .
v_call: TRBV12-3/TRBV12-4
clone_size: many
cdr3_nt: TGTGCCAGCAGTGATGACAGCGGCAACATTCAGTACTTC
cdr3_aa: CASSDDSGNIQYF

j_call: TRBJ1-5
d_call: TRBD1
v_call: TRBV2
clone_size: many
cdr3_nt: TGTGCCAGCAGTCGGACAGGGAGCAATCAGCCCCAGCATTTT
cdr3_aa: CASSRTGSNQPQHF

j_call: TRBJ1-2
d_call: TRBD1
v_call: TRBV7-8
clone_size: .
cdr3_nt: TGTGCCAGCAGCCGGACAGGGGTCTTCTATGGCTACACCTTC
cdr3_aa: CASSRTGVFYGYTF

j_call: TRBJ2-2
d_call: TRBD1
v_call: TRBV4-3
clone_size: many
cdr3_nt: TGCGCCAGCAGCTCGCTCATGGGGACAGGGGGCGGGGAGCTGTTTTTT
cdr3_aa: CASSSLMGTGGGELFF

j_call: TRBJ2-7
d_call: TRBD2
v_call: TRBV28
clone_size: few
cdr3_nt: TGTGCCAGCAGTGGACCTGGACTAGCGGGAGGTTCCGTCTACGAGCAGTACTTC
cdr3_aa: CASSGPGLAGGSVYEQYF

j_call: TRBJ2-1
d_call: .
v_call: TRBV29-1
clone_size: .
cdr3_nt: TGCAGCGTCGTGGGGCAGGGGCGTAGGACCCCAAGTGAGCAGTTCTTC
cdr3_aa: CSVVGQGRRTPSEQFF

j_call: TRBJ1-1
d_call: TRBD1
v_call: TRBV29-1
clone_size: many
cdr3_nt: TGCAGCGTTGAAGAAGGACAGGGGTACGGTGAAGCTTTCTTT
cdr3_aa: CSVEEGQGYGEAFF

j_call: TRBJ1-1
d_call: TRBD1
v_call: TRBV9
clone_size: few
cdr3_nt: TGTGCCAGCAGCGAAGGGGGCGGTGAAGCTTTCTTT
cdr3_aa: CASSEGGGEAFF

j_call: TRBJ2-3
d_call: .
v_call: TRBV11-2
clone_size: many
cdr3_nt: TGTGCCAGCAGCTTATACGGTCAGGGAAGCACAGATACGCAGTATTTT
cdr3_aa: CASSLYGQGSTDTQYF

j_call: TRBJ2-7
d_call: TRBD1
v_call: TRBV27
clone_size: few
cdr3_nt: TGTGCCAGCAGTTCCAACAGGGGGCGAAGAAGTGACGAGCAGTACTTC
cdr3_aa: CASSSNRGRRSDEQYF

j_call: TRBJ2-7
d_call: TRBD2
v_call: TRBV4-1
clone_size: few
cdr3_nt: TGCGCCAGCAGCCTCTATTGGTCTAGCGGGAGGAGCTCCTACGAGCAGTACTTC
cdr3_aa: CASSLYWSSGRSSYEQYF

j_call: TRBJ1-4
d_call: .
v_call: TRBV12-3/TRBV12-4
clone_size: .
cdr3_nt: TGTGCCAGCAGTTTCGGGGGCGGATTTGAAAAACTGTTTTTT
cdr3_aa: CASSFGGGFEKLFF

j_call: TRBJ2-1
d_call: TRBD2
v_call: TRBV5-1
clone_size: many
cdr3_nt: TGCGCCAGCAGCTTGGCCCCACTAGCGGGAGATAATGAGCAGTTCTTC
cdr3_aa: CASSLAPLAGDNEQFF

j_call: TRBJ2-3
d_call: TRBD2
v_call: TRBV29-1
clone_size: few
cdr3_nt: TGCAGCGTTGCCCGGCTAGCGGAGTCCACAGATACGCAGTATTTT
cdr3_aa: CSVARLAESTDTQYF

j_call: TRBJ2-1
d_call: TRBD2
v_call: TRBV6-5
clone_size: few
cdr3_nt: TGTGCCAGCACCCCTCCTAGCGGAAATAATGAGCAGTTCTTC
cdr3_aa: CASTPPSGNNEQFF

j_call: TRBJ1-5
d_call: .
v_call: TRBV6-1
clone_size: .
cdr3_nt: TGTGCCAGCAGTGAGGCAGGGGTCCTTAATCAGCCCCAGCATTTT
cdr3_aa: CASSEAGVLNQPQHF

j_call: TRBJ2-7
d_call: .
v_call: TRBV6-5
clone_size: few
cdr3_nt: TGTGCCAGCAGTTACTCGAAGGCAGCTCCCTACGAGCAGTACTTC
cdr3_aa: CASSYSKAAPYEQYF

j_call: TRBJ1-5
d_call: .
v_call: TRBV6-4
clone_size: few
cdr3_nt: TGTGCCAGCAGTGACTCGGTGAATCAGCCCCAGCATTTT
cdr3_aa: CASSDSVNQPQHF

j_call: TRBJ2-7
d_call: TRBD1
v_call: TRBV6-6
clone_size: many
cdr3_nt: TGTGCCAGCAGTGACAGGGGGCCCTACGAGCAGTACTTC
cdr3_aa: CASSDRGPYEQYF

j_call: TRBJ2-1
d_call: .
v_call: TRBV4-3
clone_size: many
cdr3_nt: TGCGCCAGCAGCCAAGATCGGGGTTACAATGAGCAGTTCTTC
cdr3_aa: CASSQDRGYNEQFF

j_call: TRBJ2-7
d_call: .
v_call: TRBV6-1
clone_size: .
cdr3_nt: TGTGCCAGCATTAGGGCGGGAAGCTACGAGCAGTACTTC
cdr3_aa: CASIRAGSYEQYF

j_call: TRBJ1-2
d_call: .
v_call: TRBV6-1
clone_size: .
cdr3_nt: TGTGCCAGCATCGCCACCTCAGCTAACTATGGCTACACCTTC
cdr3_aa: CASIATSANYGYTF

j_call: TRBJ2-1
d_call: TRBD2
v_call: TRBV7-2
clone_size: .
cdr3_nt: TGTGCCAGCAGCCCCCGGGGACTAGCGGGGTTCTACAATGAGCAGTTCTTC
cdr3_aa: CASSPRGLAGFYNEQFF

j_call: TRBJ2-4
d_call: TRBD2
v_call: TRBV28
clone_size: .
cdr3_nt: TGTGCCAGCAGTTTGTTCTCTAGCGGGAGAGACATTCAGTACTTC
cdr3_aa: CASSLFSSGRDIQYF

j_call: TRBJ1-1
d_call: .
v_call: TRBV20-1
clone_size: .
cdr3_nt: TGCAGTGCTAGCCCGGGTCCCGTGAACACTGAAGCTTTCTTT
cdr3_aa: CSASPGPVNTEAFF

j_call: TRBJ2-1
d_call: TRBD2
v_call: TRBV6-2/TRBV6-3
clone_size: many
cdr3_nt: TGTGCCAGCAGTTACTCGACTTCCGGGACTACTCCCTTCAATGAGCAGTTCTTC
cdr3_aa: CASSYSTSGTTPFNEQFF